Below, one T cell receptor beta chain is given with its context. Its antigen is unidentified. TCRdb's table, derived via immunoSEQ multiplex PCR, lists solely in-frame clones and lacks some. The table records about 75,000 clones, 86% of them present only once. This record comes from a study of OX40 agonist ivuxolimab in advanced cancers. General observations from the study: In general, CD8+ T cells held more expanded clones than CD4+ did, on average.

Germline CDR1 is MNHNY and CDR2 is SVGAGI (reference sequence). The CDR3 extends over 14 amino acids. The germline V and J ends were trimmed by 0 bases and 3 bases, with 9 bases remaining between them. This clonotype was obtained from an adult with an advanced solid tumor such as melanoma, head and neck, liver or kidney cancer. Material: CD4+ or CD8+ T cells sorted from blood, obtained in a trial of the OX40 agonist ivuxolimab. This sequence joins TRBV6-6 and TRBJ2-7; D is possibly TRBD2 (6 bases). The CDR3 is CASSYSPGDYEQYF. For the CDR3, the DNA is TGTGCCAGCAGTTACTCGCCGGGGGACTACGAGCAGTACTTC.